The 8 T cell receptor beta chains given below trace back to one sample, sequenced in a study of blood T cell repertoires in COVID-19. TCRdb's table, derived via immunoSEQ multiplex PCR, lists solely in-frame clones and lacks some. This sample has 200,000 to 250,000 clones, with about nine tenths found just once. Material for sequencing was PBMCs or T cells enriched from blood (not recorded which). These receptors were taken from a man aged 45-65 years who had been exposed to COVID-19.

The chain uses TRBV19 and TRBJ1-5; D is undetermined. Looked up from germline, CDR1 is LNHDA and CDR2 is SQIVND (reference sequence). The length of the CDR3 is 15 residues. V was pared by 5 bases and J by 0 bases, with 11 bases between. DNA for the CDR3: TGTGCCAGTAGTGTCAGATTCGATAGCAATCAGCCCCAGCATTTT. Protein product: CASSVRFDSNQPQHF.

This clone has just one count. This chain links TRBV5-8 with TRBJ2-7, with TRBD1 as a possible D gene (5 bases). Trimming took off 4 bases at V and 1 base at J, with 15 bases between the two ends. Looked up from germline, CDR1 is SGHTS and CDR2 is YDEGEE. The CDR3 consists of 15 residues. CDR3 sequence reads: CASSKGAGQSYEQYF. CDR3 nucleotide sequence: TGTGCCAGCAGCAAGGGCGCAGGGCAATCCTACGAGCAGTACTTC. The whole variable domain, remainder taken from reference TRBV5-8 and TRBJ2-7, is EAGVTQSPTHLIKTRGQQATLRCSPISGHTSVYWYQQALGLGLQFLLWYDEGEERNRGNFPPRFSGRQFPNYSSELNVNALELEDSALYLCASSKGAGQSYEQYFGPGTRLTVT.

This clone occurred a few times. The chain's CDR3 is CASSPPGQLNYGYTF. Written as DNA, the CDR3 is TGTGCCAGCTCACCACCGGGACAGCTCAACTATGGCTACACCTTC. This chain links TRBV18 with TRBJ1-2; TRBD1 agrees at 7 bases. The CDR3 consists of 15 residues. V was pared by 0 bases and J by 2 bases, with 3 bases of the junction left unmatched. Looked up from germline, CDR1 is KGHSH and CDR2 is LQKENI.

The rearrangement joins TRBV4-1 to TRBJ2-1, with 9 bases fitting TRBD2. The CDR3 covers 19 residues. J lost 4 bases, V lost 4 bases, and 17 bases had no gene match. In germline, CDR1 is MGHRA, CDR2 YSYEKL. For the CDR3, the DNA is TGCGCCAGCAGCCTGCAAATGCCCTACTCAAGCGGGAGGTACAATGAGCAGTTCTTC. Translating gives CASSLQMPYSSGRYNEQFF.

The chain joins TRBV7-9 to TRBJ1-2; the D is unclear. The CDR3 sequence is 13 residues long. The germline V gene has CDR1 SEHNR and CDR2 FQNEAQ (reference sequence). V lost 5 bases, J lost 8 bases, and 15 bases lay in between. CDR3 sequence reads: CASSPEWSEGYTF. In nucleotides, the CDR3 is TGTGCCAGCAGCCCGGAGTGGAGTGAGGGCTACACCTTC. Filled out from reference TRBV7-9 and TRBJ1-2, the complete variable domain reads DTGVSQNPRHKITKRGQNVTFRCDPISEHNRLYWYRQTLGQGPEFLTYFQNEAQLEKSRLLSDRFSAERPKGSFSTLEIQRTEQGDSAMYLCASSPEWSEGYTFGSGTRLTVV.

This chain connects TRBV5-1 to TRBJ2-3; 9 bases match TRBD2. The V gene's germline CDR1 is SGHRS and CDR2 YFSETQ. The J segment lost 0 bases and the V segment lost 5 bases, leaving 4 bases of the junction unmatched. The CDR3 extends over 15 amino acids. CDR3 loop: CASRIAGESTDTQYF. CDR3 nucleotides: TGCGCCAGCAGGATAGCGGGGGAAAGCACAGATACGCAGTATTTT. The full variable domain, completed using reference TRBV5-1 and TRBJ2-3, is KAGVTQTPRYLIKTRGQQVTLSCSPISGHRSVSWYQQTPGQGLQFLFEYFSETQRNKGNFPGRFSGRQFSNSRSEMNVSTLELGDSALYLCASRIAGESTDTQYFGPGTRLTVL.

The chain recombines TRBV18 with TRBJ2-5; 8 positions agree with TRBD1. CDR1 is KGHSH, CDR2 LQKENI, per germline. The CDR3 is 16 residues long. The trim removed 3 bases at V and 2 bases at J, leaving 8 bases unmatched. CDR3 DNA: TGTGCCAGCTCACCCCTCGGGACAGGCGTTCAAGAGACCCAGTACTTC. It is translated as CASSPLGTGVQETQYF.

The chain is built from TRBV4-1 and TRBJ2-3; the D gene is possibly TRBD2 (5 bases). V was pared by 1 base and J by 1 base, with 9 bases between. The germline gives CDR1 MGHRA, CDR2 YSYEKL. The CDR3 spans 15 residues. DNA for the CDR3: TGCGCCAGCAGCCAAGGACCCGGGGGCACAGATACGCAGTATTTT. Translated, it gives CASSQGPGGTDTQYF.